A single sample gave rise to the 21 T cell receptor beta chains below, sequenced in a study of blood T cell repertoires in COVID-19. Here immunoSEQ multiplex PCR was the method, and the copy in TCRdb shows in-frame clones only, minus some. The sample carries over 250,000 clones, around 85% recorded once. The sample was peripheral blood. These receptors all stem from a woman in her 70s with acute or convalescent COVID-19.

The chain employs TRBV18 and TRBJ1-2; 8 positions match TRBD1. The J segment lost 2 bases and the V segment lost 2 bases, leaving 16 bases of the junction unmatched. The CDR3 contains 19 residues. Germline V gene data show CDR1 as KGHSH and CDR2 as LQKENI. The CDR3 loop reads CASSPSLWGQELRNYGYTF. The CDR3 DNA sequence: TGTGCCAGCTCACCATCCTTATGGGGACAGGAGCTAAGGAACTATGGCTACACCTTC. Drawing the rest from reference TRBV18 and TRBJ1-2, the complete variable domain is NAGVMQNPRHLVRRRGQEARLRCSPMKGHSHVYWYRQLPEEGLKFMVYLQKENIIDESGMPKERFSAEFPKEGPSILRIQQVVRGDSAAYFCASSPSLWGQELRNYGYTFGSGTRLTVV.

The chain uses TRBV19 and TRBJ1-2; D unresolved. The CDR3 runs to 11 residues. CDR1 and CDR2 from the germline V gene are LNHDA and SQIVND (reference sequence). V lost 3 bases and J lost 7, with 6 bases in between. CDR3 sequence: CASSIRVGYTF. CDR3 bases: TGTGCCAGTAGTATCCGGGTTGGCTACACCTTC.

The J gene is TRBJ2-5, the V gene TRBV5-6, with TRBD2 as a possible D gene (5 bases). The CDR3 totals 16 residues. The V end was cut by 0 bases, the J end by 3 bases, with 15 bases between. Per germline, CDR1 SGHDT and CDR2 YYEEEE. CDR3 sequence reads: CASSLAPGTIKETQYF. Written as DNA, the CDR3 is TGTGCCAGCAGCTTGGCCCCGGGAACGATCAAAGAGACCCAGTACTTC.

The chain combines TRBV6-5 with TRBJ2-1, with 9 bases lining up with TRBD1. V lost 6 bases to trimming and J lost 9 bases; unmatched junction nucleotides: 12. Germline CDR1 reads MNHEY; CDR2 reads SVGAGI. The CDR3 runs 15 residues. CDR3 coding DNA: TGTGCCAGCAGACCGAAAGGGACAGGGAACGGTGAGCAGTTCTTC. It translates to CASRPKGTGNGEQFF.

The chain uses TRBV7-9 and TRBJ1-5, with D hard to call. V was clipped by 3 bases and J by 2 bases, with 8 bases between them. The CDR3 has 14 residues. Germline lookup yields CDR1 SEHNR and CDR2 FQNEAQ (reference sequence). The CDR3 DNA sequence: TGTGCCAGCAGCTTGGGCCAGGGCAATCAGCCCCAGCATTTT. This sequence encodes CASSLGQGNQPQHF.

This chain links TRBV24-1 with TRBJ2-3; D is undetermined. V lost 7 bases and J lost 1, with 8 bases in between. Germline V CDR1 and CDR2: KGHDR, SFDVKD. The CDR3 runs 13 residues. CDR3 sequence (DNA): TGTGCCACCAGGGCGGCAGGCACAGATACGCAGTATTTT. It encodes CATRAAGTDTQYF.

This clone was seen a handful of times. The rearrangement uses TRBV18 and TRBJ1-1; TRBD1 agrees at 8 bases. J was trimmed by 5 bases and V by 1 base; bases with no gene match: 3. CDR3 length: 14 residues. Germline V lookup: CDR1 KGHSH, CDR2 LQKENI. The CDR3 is CASSPRQGWTEAFF. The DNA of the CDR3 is TGTGCCAGCTCACCACGACAGGGGTGGACTGAAGCTTTCTTT.

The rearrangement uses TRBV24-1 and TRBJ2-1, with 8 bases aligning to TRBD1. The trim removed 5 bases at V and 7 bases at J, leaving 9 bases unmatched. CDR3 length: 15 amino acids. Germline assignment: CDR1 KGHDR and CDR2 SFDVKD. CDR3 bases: TGTGCCACCAGTGCGTCGGGACAGGAGGGGAATGAGCAGTTCTTC. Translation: CATSASGQEGNEQFF.

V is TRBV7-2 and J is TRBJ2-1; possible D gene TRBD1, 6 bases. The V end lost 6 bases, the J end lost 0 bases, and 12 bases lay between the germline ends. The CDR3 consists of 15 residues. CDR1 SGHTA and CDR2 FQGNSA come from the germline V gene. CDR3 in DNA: TGTGCCAGCAGTTTCCGGACAGCCTCCTACAATGAGCAGTTCTTC. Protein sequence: CASSFRTASYNEQFF.

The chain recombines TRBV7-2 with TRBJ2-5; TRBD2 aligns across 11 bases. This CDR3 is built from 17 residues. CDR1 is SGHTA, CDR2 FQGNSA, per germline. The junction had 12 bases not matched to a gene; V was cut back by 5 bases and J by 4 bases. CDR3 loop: CASSPGNSGGAGETQYF. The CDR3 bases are TGTGCCAGCAGCCCCGGTAATAGCGGGGGGGCAGGAGAGACCCAGTACTTC.

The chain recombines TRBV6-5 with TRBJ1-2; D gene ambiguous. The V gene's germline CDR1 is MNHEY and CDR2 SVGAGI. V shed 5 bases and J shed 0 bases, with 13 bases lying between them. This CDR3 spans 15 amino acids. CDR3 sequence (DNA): TGTGCCAGCAGTACGGGGTTCCAATCTAACTATGGCTACACCTTC. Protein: CASSTGFQSNYGYTF.

The CDR3 reads CASSLSEGRAKNIQYF. CDR3 coding DNA: TGTGCCAGCAGTTTATCTGAGGGCAGGGCCAAAAACATTCAGTACTTC. This rearrangement joins TRBV27 to TRBJ2-4; D possibly corresponds to TRBD2 (5 bases). The V end lost 0 bases, the J end lost 1 base, and 10 bases lay between the germline ends. This CDR3 has 16 residues. Germline assignment: CDR1 MNHEY and CDR2 SMNVEV (reference sequence).

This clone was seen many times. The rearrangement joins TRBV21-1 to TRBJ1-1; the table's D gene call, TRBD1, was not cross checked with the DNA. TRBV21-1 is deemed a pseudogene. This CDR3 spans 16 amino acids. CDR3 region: CASSSQGPTVGTEAFF. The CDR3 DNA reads TGTGCCAGCAGCTCACAGGGTCCTACGGTCGGCACTGAAGCTTTCTTT.

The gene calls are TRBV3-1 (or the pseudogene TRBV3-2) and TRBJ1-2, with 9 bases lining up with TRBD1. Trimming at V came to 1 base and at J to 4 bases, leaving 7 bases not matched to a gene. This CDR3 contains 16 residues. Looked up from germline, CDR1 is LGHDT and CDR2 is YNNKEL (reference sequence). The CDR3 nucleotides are TGTGCCAGCAGCCAAGGGACAGGGGATCTTGGCTATGGCTACACCTTC. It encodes CASSQGTGDLGYGYTF.

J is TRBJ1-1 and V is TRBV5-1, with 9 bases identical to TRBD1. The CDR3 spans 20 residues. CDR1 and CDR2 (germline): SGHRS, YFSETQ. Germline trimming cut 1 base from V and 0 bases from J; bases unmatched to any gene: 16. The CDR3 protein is CASSLTDRGRTRDMNTEAFF. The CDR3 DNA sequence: TGCGCCAGCAGCTTGACGGACAGGGGCCGAACACGGGACATGAACACTGAAGCTTTCTTT.

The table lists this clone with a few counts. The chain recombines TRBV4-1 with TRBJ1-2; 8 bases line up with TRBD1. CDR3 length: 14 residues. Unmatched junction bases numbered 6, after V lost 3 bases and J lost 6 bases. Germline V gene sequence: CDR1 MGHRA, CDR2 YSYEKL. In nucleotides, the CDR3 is TGCGCCAGCAGCCAGGTCGGGACAGGCGATGGCTACACCTTC. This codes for CASSQVGTGDGYTF.

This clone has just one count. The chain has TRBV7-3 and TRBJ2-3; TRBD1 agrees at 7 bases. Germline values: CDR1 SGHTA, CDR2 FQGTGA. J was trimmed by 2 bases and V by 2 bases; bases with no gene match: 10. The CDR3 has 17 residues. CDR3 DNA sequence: TGTGCCAGCAGCTTATTTGGCTCGGGACAGACCACAGATACGCAGTATTTT. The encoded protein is CASSLFGSGQTTDTQYF.

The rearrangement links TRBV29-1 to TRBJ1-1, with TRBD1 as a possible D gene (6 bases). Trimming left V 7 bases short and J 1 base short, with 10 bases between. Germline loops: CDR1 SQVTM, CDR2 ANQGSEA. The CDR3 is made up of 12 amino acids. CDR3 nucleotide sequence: TGCAGCGCTCTGACAGGGAACACTGAAGCTTTCTTT. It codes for CSALTGNTEAFF.

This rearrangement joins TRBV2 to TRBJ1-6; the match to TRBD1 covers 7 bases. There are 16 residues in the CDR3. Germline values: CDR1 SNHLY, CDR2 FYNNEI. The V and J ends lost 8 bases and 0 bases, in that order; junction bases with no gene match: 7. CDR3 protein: CASGGRDSSYNSPLHF. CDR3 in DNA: TGTGCCAGCGGAGGACGGGACAGCTCCTATAATTCACCCCTCCACTTT.

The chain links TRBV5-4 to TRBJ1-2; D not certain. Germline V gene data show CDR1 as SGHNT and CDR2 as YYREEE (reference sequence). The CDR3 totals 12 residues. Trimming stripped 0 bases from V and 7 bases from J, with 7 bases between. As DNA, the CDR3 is TGTGCCAGCAGCTTGGGGAGGTCTGGCTACACCTTC. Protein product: CASSLGRSGYTF. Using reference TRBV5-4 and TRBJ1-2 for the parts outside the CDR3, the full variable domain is ETGVTQSPTHLIKTRGQQVTLRCSSQSGHNTVSWYQQALGQGPQFIFQYYREEENGRGNFPPRFSGLQFPNYSSELNVNALELDDSALYLCASSLGRSGYTFGSGTRLTVV.

The CDR3 coding sequence is TGTGCCAGCAGTGATCAGGGGCTCCAAGAGACCCAGTACTTC. Translating it yields CASSDQGLQETQYF. The genes are TRBV2 and TRBJ2-5, with D possibly being TRBD1 (6 bases). V gave up 3 bases and J gave up 1 base, with 9 bases separating them. This CDR3 has 14 amino acids. Germline V gene lookup returns CDR1 SNHLY and CDR2 FYNNEI.